Listed below are T cell receptor beta chains from one sample, sequenced in a study of T-cell reconstitution after alpha-beta-depleted transplantation in children. Each CDR3 protein is one row after TCRdb ran MiXCR on the PCR reads. The table has around 200,000 distinct CDR3 sequences, about 8.2% seen once. The sample consisted of PBMCs, mostly from graft donor cells, taken 360 days after TCRalphabeta/CD19-depleted stem cell transplant. These receptors were taken from a male patient between 2 and 10 years old who had a stem cell transplant for acute myeloid leukemia, so the T cells may come from the graft donor. The CDR3 runs from the conserved cysteine through the conserved F or W. The order of the fields is D gene, V gene, J gene, clone size, CDR3 length, CDR3 protein, CDR3 DNA. The D gene is left open where the match is weak. Not every row has a clone size; where given, it reads once, few, many or a size class.

>-|TRBV20-1|TRBJ1-3|few|14
CSASGAGVGNTIYF
TGCAGTGCTAGCGGTGCAGGGGTTGGAAACACCATATATTTT
>TRBD2|TRBV29-1|TRBJ2-7|few|16
CSVGTGTSGYSYEQYF
TGCAGCGTTGGCACCGGGACTAGCGGGTACTCCTACGAGCAGTACTTC
>TRBD2|TRBV2|TRBJ2-3|-|15
CASKMTSGHTDTQYF
TGTGCCAGCAAAATGACTAGCGGGCACACAGATACGCAGTATTTT
>-|TRBV18|TRBJ1-6|few|14
CASSLGHHNSPLHF
TGTGCCAGCTCGTTGGGACACCATAATTCACCCCTCCACTTT
>-|TRBV5-1|TRBJ1-1|once|17
CASSLRSSGVFDTEAFF
TGCGCCAGCAGCTTGCGCTCATCAGGGGTGTTTGACACTGAAGCTTTCTTT
>-|TRBV5-6|TRBJ2-1|few|16
CASSLASKSSYNEQFF
TGTGCCAGCAGCTTGGCGAGTAAAAGCTCCTACAATGAGCAGTTCTTC
>-|TRBV5-5|TRBJ1-2|few|14
CASSIQGISYGYTF
TGTGCCAGCAGCATCCAGGGTATCTCCTATGGCTACACCTTC
>TRBD2|TRBV18|TRBJ2-1|few|12
CASSPGTSGGLF
TGTGCCAGCTCACCGGGGACTAGCGGGGGACTCTTC
>-|TRBV24-1|TRBJ2-5|many|12
CATRDFGGTQYF
TGTGCCACCAGAGACTTTGGAGGGACCCAGTACTTC
>TRBD2|TRBV7-7|TRBJ2-1|many|14
CASSPSGMNNEQFF
TGTGCTAGCAGCCCTAGCGGGATGAACAATGAGCAGTTCTTC
>-|TRBV15|TRBJ1-6|few|13
CATSRDPESPLHF
TGTGCCACCAGCAGAGATCCGGAGTCACCCCTCCACTTT
>-|TRBV7-8|TRBJ2-7|-|14
CASSLARTTLSLYF
TGTGCCAGCAGCTTAGCCCGGACAACCCTCTCCCTGTACTTC
>-|TRBV12-3/TRBV12-4|TRBJ2-5|many|13
CASSPPGRETQYF
TGTGCCAGCAGCCCTCCGGGACGAGAGACCCAGTACTTC
>-|TRBV5-4|TRBJ1-2|once|14
CASSLGPRFYGYTF
TGTGCCAGCAGCTTGGGGCCGAGATTCTATGGCTACACCTTC
>-|TRBV20-1|TRBJ2-7|many|13
CSARDRRIYEQYF
TGCAGTGCTAGAGATAGAAGGATCTACGAGCAGTACTTC
>-|TRBV4-1|TRBJ2-3|many|12
CASSQPRDTQYF
TGCGCCAGCAGCCAACCCCGAGATACGCAGTATTTT
>-|TRBV7-9|TRBJ1-2|few|14
CASSLRGSSYGYTF
TGTGCCAGCAGCTTACGAGGCTCGAGCTATGGCTACACCTTC
>TRBD2|TRBV12-3/TRBV12-4|TRBJ2-1|many|18
CASSTAGIAGRRGNEQFF
TGTGCCAGCAGTACTGCGGGGATAGCGGGAAGACGTGGCAATGAGCAGTTCTTC
>-|TRBV25-1|TRBJ2-3|many|12
CASSGEGLTQYF
TGTGCCAGCAGTGGTGAGGGGCTTACGCAGTATTTT
>-|TRBV4-2|TRBJ2-1|many|15
CASSQVGSRYNEQFF
TGTGCCAGCAGCCAAGTGGGTAGCCGTTACAATGAGCAGTTCTTC
>-|TRBV9|TRBJ2-1|-|15
CASSSRDISYNEQFF
TGTGCCAGCAGCTCTCGGGACATCTCCTACAATGAGCAGTTCTTC
>-|TRBV5-1|TRBJ2-7|few|15
CASSLGGSSSYEQYF
TGCGCCAGCAGCTTGGGAGGGTCCTCCTCCTACGAGCAGTACTTC
>TRBD2|TRBV5-1|TRBJ2-1|many|14
CASSSSGPYNEQFF
TGCGCCAGCAGCTCTAGCGGACCTTACAATGAGCAGTTCTTC
>TRBD1|TRBV20-1|TRBJ1-2|-|13
CSASRTGPYGYTF
TGCAGTGCTAGTCGGACAGGACCCTATGGCTACACCTTC
>TRBD1|TRBV6-1|TRBJ2-1|many|14
CASSVDRGLYEQFF
TGTGCCAGCAGTGTTGACAGGGGGCTATATGAGCAGTTCTTC
>-|TRBV5-1|TRBJ2-5|-|15
CASSLGGRARETQYF
TGCGCCAGCAGCTTGGGAGGACGGGCACGGGAGACCCAGTACTTC